A selection of T cell receptor beta chains follows, all from one sample in a study of human T cells and chemical hapten exposure. A single record per CDR3 protein comes from TCRdb applying MiXCR to the RACE reads. Among approximately 57,000 distinct CDR3 sequences listed, about 9.6% were seen once. Material: whole blood, obtained in connection with sensitization to the hapten diphenylcyclopropenone (DPC). These receptors were obtained from a woman aged 40 to 50 with alopecia areata. Some clones in this sample may be carry-over from other donors' samples. The conserved cysteine and the conserved F or W are not part of the CDR3 here. The order of the fields is V gene, CDR3 length, CDR3 protein.

TRBV3-1	6	ASRLQY
TRBV5-1	12	ASSLDRVGNGYT
TRBV7-8	14	ASSTSGGIDTDTQY
TRBV12-3/TRBV12-4	12	ASSFLREDTEAF
TRBV11-1	15	ASSPPPIGRKYNEQF
TRBV12-3/TRBV12-4	13	ASSFGGALNYGYT
TRBV2	8	ASSGGEQY
TRBV28	12	ASSSRDWRETQY
TRBV14	15	ASSQDLAPSGDEKLF
TRBV7-2	13	ASSFPGYSNQPQH
TRBV20-1	10	SARGLLRGYT
TRBV4-3	15	ASSQEGAGGYNSPLH
TRBV5-4	11	ASSLDFAGELF
TRBV5-1	11	ASSLVIVYEQY
TRBV29-1	12	SVETGGRGYEQY
TRBV12-3/TRBV12-4	8	ASSVSEAF
TRBV5-1	14	ASSLRSGGGTDTQY
TRBV6-1	13	ASLSGRGPADTQY
TRBV27	14	ASSPDDPGQVNEQF
TRBV7-8	12	ASSSPESLIGYT
TRBV7-2	14	ASSFSGTREAGELF
TRBV11-1	10	ASSLTTYEQY
TRBV15	9	ATSRANEQF
TRBV19	12	ASTAAVSNQPQH
TRBV7-6	11	ASSPTAYNEQF
TRBV12-3/TRBV12-4	13	ASSFGVGYTGELF
TRBV3-1	14	ASSQERVWVNTEAF
TRBV11-2	13	ASSFRQHSNQPQH
TRBV29-1	8	SVLREKLF
TRBV30	10	AWIRDRGGYT
TRBV20-1	14	SASRGAPTSTDTQY
TRBV15	10	ATRVGNSPLH
TRBV7-9	11	ASSLEEINGYT
TRBV4-2	15	ASSQDGTSFGTGELF
TRBV28	12	ASSLWDSNQPQH
TRBV6-5	12	ASSFGPFGETQY
TRBV7-9	14	ASSLKGQAGSEKLF
TRBV4-1	13	ASSQDGTVRGKLF
TRBV5-1	12	ASREGWGTDTQY
TRBV5-1	15	ASSSGGMAASYNEQF
TRBV9	12	ASSVAMRGNEQF
TRBV7-8	18	ASSPQDLLGGIGSNQPQH
TRBV7-9	17	ASSLRSSGTGDYNSPLH
TRBV20-1	12	SARDAGMNQPQH
TRBV3-1	14	ASSQDFQGAHTEAF
TRBV7-2	13	ASSLVSGTANIQY